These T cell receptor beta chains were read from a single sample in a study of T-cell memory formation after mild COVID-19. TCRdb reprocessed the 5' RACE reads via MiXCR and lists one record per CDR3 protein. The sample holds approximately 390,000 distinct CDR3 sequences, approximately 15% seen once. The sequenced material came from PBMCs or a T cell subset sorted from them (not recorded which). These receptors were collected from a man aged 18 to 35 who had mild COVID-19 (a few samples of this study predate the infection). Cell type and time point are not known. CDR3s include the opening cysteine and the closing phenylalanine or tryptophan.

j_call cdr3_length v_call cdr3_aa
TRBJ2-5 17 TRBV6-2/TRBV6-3 CASSEGASGALQETQYF
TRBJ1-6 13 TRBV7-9 CASSATTGQALHF
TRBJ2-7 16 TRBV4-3 CASSQDGAAGKFVQYF
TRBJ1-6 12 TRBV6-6 CASGQDSSPLHF
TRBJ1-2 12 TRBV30 CAWSVGQWRYTF
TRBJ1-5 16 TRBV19 CASSIVLSGGNQPQHF
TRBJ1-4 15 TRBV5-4 CASSLGDRSFEKLFF
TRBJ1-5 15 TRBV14 CASSQDRSSNQPQHF
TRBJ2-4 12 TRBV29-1 CSARDRKNIQYF
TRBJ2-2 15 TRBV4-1 CASSPRGLNTGELFF
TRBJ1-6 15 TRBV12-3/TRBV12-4 CASSQGQGSNSPLHF
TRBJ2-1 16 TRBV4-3 CASSHELAGGNNEQFF
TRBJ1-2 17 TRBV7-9 CASGGVWALQANYGYTF
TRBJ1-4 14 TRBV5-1 CASSSGTGVEKLFF
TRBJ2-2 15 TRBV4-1 CASSRGQRNTGELFF
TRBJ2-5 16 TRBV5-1 CASSLDPAGAEETQYF
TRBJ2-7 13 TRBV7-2 CASSGRLQGAQDF
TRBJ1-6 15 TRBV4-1 CASSQSAGGNSPLHF
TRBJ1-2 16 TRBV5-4 CASSSFVAQGDYGYTF
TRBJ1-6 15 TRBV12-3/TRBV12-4 CASSLASSYNSPLHF
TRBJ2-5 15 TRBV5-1 CASRPAPGARETQYF
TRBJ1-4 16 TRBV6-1 CASSVQITGLREKLFF
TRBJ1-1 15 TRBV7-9 CAGSKGGGVNTEAFF
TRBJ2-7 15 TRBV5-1 CASSLALTETYEQYF
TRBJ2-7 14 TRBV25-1 CASSEPAGGYEQYF
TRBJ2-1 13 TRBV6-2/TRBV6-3 CASISGPRNEQFF
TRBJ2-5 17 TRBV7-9 CASSSTVEGPQGETQYF
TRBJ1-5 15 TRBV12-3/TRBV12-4 CASSLAGLGNQPQHF
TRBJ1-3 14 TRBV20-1 CSARSSTSGNTIYF
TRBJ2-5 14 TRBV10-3 CAISEFVGGETQYF
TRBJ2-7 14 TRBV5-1 CASSLGRANNEQYF
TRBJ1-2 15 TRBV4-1 CASSQDLTGAYGYTF
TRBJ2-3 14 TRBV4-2 CASSQDRRGDTQYF
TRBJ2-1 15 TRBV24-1 CATSAAGGPYNEQFF
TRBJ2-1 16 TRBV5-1 CASSLSVGLWSGEQFF
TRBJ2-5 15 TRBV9 CASSVGAALQETQYF
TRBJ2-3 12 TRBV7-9 CASSFTADTQYF
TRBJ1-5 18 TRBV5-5 CASSPKADRAYSNQPQHF
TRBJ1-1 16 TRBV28 CASSPRGLRKGTEAFF
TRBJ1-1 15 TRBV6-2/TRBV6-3 CASSYRGGAHTEAFF
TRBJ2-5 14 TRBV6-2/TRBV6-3 CASSYEDRDETQYF
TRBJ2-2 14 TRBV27 CASRGWAITGELFF
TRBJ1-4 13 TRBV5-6 CASSFGSNEKLFF
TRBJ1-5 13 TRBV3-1 CASSPDRQEPQHF
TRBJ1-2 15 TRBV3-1 CASSQERQGFHGYTF
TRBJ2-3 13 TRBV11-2 CASSLVQADTQYF
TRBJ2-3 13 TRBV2 CASSEARENTQYF
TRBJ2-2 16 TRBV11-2 CASSLAIGGRSGELFF
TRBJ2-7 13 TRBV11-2 CASSRIPFFEQYF
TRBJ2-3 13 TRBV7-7 CASSFQITDTQYF
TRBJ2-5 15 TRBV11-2 CASSSYRLADETQYF
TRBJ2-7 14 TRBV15 CATSKWGQTYEQYF
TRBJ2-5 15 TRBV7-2 CASSLSLAGGETQYF
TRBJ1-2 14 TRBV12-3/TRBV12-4 CASSLDRGKNGYTF
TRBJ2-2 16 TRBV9 CASSVAGTENTGELFF
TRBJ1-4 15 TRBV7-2 CASSQGPGTNEKLFF
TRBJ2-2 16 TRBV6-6 CASSRYRGGDTGELFF
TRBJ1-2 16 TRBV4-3 CASSQGVEVGLYGYTF
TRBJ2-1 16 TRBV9 CASKSGGPSSYNEQFF